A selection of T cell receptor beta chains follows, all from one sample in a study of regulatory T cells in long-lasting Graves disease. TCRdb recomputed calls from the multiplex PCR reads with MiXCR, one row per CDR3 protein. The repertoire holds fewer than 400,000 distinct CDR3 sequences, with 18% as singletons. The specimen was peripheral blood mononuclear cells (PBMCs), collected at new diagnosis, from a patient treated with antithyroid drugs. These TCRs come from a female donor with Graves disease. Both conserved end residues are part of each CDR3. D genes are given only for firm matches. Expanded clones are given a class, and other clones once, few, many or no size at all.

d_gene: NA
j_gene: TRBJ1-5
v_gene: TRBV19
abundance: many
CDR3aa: CASKTALNQPQHF
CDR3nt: TGTGCCAGTAAAACAGCGCTTAATCAGCCCCAGCATTTT

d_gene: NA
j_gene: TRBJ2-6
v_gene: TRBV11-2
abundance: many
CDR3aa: CASSSRGGANVLTF
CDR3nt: TGTGCCAGCAGCTCCCGGGGCGGGGCCAACGTCCTGACTTTC

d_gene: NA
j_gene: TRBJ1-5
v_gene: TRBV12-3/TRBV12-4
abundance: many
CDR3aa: CASSLDPYSNQPQHF
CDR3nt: TGTGCCAGCAGCTTGGACCCTTATAGCAATCAGCCCCAGCATTTT

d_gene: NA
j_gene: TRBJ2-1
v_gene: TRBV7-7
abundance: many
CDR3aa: CASELGRRNSLDLNEQFF
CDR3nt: TGTGCTAGCGAGTTAGGGCGGAGAAACTCGCTAGACCTCAATGAGCAGTTCTTC

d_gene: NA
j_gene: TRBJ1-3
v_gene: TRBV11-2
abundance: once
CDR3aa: CASSLDRSNTIYF
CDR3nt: TGTGCCAGCAGCTTAGACCGGAGTAACACCATATATTTT

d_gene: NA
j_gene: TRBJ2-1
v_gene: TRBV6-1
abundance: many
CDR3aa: CASSEFKGDYNEQFF
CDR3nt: TGTGCCAGCAGTGAATTTAAGGGGGACTACAATGAGCAGTTCTTC

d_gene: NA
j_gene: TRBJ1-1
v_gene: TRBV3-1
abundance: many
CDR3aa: CASSQQTDEAFF
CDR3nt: TGTGCCAGCAGCCAACAGACAGATGAAGCTTTCTTT

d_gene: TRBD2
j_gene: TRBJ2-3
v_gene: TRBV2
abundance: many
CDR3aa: CASTAGGPDTQYF
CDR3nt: TGTGCCAGCACGGCGGGAGGGCCGGATACGCAGTATTTT

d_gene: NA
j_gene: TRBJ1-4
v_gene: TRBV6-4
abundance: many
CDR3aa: CASSPTATNEKLFF
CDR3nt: TGTGCCAGCAGCCCGACAGCAACTAATGAAAAACTGTTTTTT

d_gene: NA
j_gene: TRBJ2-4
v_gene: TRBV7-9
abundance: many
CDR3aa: CASSLVSGNIQYF
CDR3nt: TGTGCCAGCAGCTTAGTATCGGGAAACATTCAGTACTTC

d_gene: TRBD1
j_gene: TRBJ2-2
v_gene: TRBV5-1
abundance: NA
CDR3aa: CASSFVRGPTGELFF
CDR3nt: TGCGCCAGCAGCTTCGTCAGGGGGCCCACCGGGGAGCTGTTTTTT

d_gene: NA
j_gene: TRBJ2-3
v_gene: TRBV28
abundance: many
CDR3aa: CASSSSDRSTPGGEKDTQYF
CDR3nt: NA

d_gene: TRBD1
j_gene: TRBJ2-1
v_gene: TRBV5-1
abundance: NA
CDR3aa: CASSPRDRDYNEQFF
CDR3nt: TGCGCCAGCAGCCCCCGGGACAGGGATTACAATGAGCAGTTCTTC

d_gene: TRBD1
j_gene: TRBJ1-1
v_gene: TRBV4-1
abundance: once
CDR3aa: CASSQVTGAWAEAFF
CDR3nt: TGCGCCAGCAGCCAAGTTACAGGGGCGTGGGCTGAAGCTTTCTTT

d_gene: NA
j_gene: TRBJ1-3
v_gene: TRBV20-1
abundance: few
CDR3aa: CSALAGTQSSGNTIYF
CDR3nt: TGCAGTGCTTTAGCCGGGACCCAGAGCTCTGGAAACACCATATATTTT

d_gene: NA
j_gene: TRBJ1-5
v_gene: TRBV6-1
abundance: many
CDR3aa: CASIGVFRPNQPQHF
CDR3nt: TGTGCCAGCATTGGAGTCTTCCGTCCGAATCAGCCCCAGCATTTT

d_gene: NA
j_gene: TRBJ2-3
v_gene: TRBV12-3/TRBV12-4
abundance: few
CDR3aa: CASRVLSTDTQYF
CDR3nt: TGTGCCAGCAGGGTTCTCTCCACAGATACGCAGTATTTT

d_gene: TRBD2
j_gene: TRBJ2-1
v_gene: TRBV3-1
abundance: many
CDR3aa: CASSQDINSGRYNEQFF
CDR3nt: TGTGCCAGCAGCCAAGATATTAATAGCGGGAGGTACAATGAGCAGTTCTTC

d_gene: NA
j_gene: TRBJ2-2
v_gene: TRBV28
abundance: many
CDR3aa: CASITQGPGGELFF
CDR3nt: TGTGCCAGCATCACCCAGGGCCCCGGCGGGGAGCTGTTTTTT

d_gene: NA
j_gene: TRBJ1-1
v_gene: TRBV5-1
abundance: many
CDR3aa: CASSSGRTEAFF
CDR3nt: TGCGCCAGCAGCAGCGGACGGACCGAAGCTTTCTTT

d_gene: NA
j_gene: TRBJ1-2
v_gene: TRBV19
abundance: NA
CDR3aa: CASTPTGGRGGYTF
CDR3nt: TGTGCCAGTACCCCCACGGGGGGGCGCGGGGGCTACACCTTC

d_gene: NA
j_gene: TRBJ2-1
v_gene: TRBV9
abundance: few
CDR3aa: CASSVGSQVGITEQFF
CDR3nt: TGTGCCAGCAGCGTAGGAAGTCAGGTCGGGATCACTGAGCAGTTCTTC